The 4 T cell receptor beta chains below come from one sample, sequenced in a study of CD39 and CD103 CD8 tumor-infiltrating T cells. Only in-frame clones appear in the TCRdb table, and some are missing; sequencing was by immunoSEQ multiplex PCR. Here the sample spans roughly 15,000 clones, over 80% being singletons. Material: CD8+ T cells sorted from blood. Subset denoted: total memory CD8 T cells (CD45RA-CCR7+/-) from blood or uninvolved lymph node. These receptor sequences come from a human donor with head and neck squamous cell carcinoma.

The gene calls are TRBV6-1 and TRBJ2-2; tentative D call: TRBD2 (6 bases). The CDR3 loop spans 16 amino acids. Between the trimmed V and J ends, which lost 1 base and 6 bases, there was a span of 15 bases. The germline V gene has CDR1 MNHNS and CDR2 SASEGT. The CDR3 nucleotides read TGTGCCAGCAGTGAAGGACCCGCTAGCGTGGCCGGGGAGCTGTTTTTT. Residues: CASSEGPASVAGELFF.

CDR3 coding DNA: TGCGCCAGCAGCCAAGTGGCCGGTTATAGCAATCAGCCCCAGCATTTT. Its protein is CASSQVAGYSNQPQHF. The chain is built from TRBV4-1 and TRBJ1-5; D gene uncertain. The CDR3 is made up of 16 amino acids. Germline V gives CDR1 MGHRA, CDR2 YSYEKL. The V gene lost 1 base and the J gene lost 0 bases, with 10 bases spanning the gap.

V gene TRBV19 combines with J gene TRBJ2-7, with D possibly TRBD1 on 6 matching bases. Germline CDR1 LNHDA, CDR2 SQIVND (reference sequence). V was cut by 7 bases and J by 6 bases, with 25 bases left in between. The CDR3 has 16 residues. This chain's CDR3 is CASTPPRTVSPIEQYF. The CDR3 DNA reads TGTGCCAGTACCCCCCCGAGGACAGTCTCCCCCATCGAGCAGTACTTC.

The J gene is TRBJ2-1, the V gene TRBV6-1, with a weak D call TRBD2 (5 bases). Trimming left V 1 base short and J 4 bases short, with 8 bases between. This CDR3 contains 14 residues. CDR1 is MNHNS and CDR2 is SASEGT in the germline V gene. The CDR3 region has the DNA TGTGCCAGCAGTGAAGTTTGGAGGTACAATGAGCAGTTCTTC. Protein product: CASSEVWRYNEQFF.